This T cell receptor (beta chain) was captured by sequencing in a study of cytomegalovirus exposure and HLA in healthy donors. Overall study results and limits: One cluster of highly shared sequence variants probably arose as a sequencing artifact.

The ends were cut back, 7 bases at V and 0 bases at J, with 16 bases in the middle. CDR3 length: 16 residues. Germline V CDR1 and CDR2: LNHDA, SQIVND (reference sequence). Only a few counts were recorded for this clone. Its antigen remains unknown. Primers included in the PCR were 60 Vbeta and 13 Jbeta primers. Measured with immunoSEQ multiplex PCR; TCRdb has only the in-frame clones, and not every one. The table records 130,000 or so clones, 75% of them present only once. The chain has TRBV19 and TRBJ1-5; D perhaps matches TRBD1 (6 bases). The sample comprised PBMCs. The TCR was taken from a middle-aged woman in good health and CMV-seropositive. DNA of the CDR3: TGTGCCAGTACCACAGGGAAGGGGAATAGCAATCAGCCCCAGCATTTT. Encoded protein: CASTTGKGNSNQPQHF.